A single sample is the source of the 10 T cell receptor beta chains below, sequenced in a study of early T cells in non-severe SARS-CoV-2 infection. TCRdb processed the 5' RACE reads anew with MiXCR; each CDR3 protein has one entry. Of 20,000 to 25,000 distinct CDR3 sequences listed, under 4.5% are singletons. Source material: whole blood. All receptors come from an adult who was a healthcare worker with PCR-confirmed SARS-CoV-2 infection or an uninfected control (not recorded which).

This clonotype is deemed medium-sized. V is TRBV20-1 and J is TRBJ2-7; unclear D gene. The germline CDR1 and CDR2 sequences are DFQATT and SNEGSKA (reference sequence). The CDR3 runs to 11 residues. The V end lost 2 bases, the J end lost 4 bases, and 6 bases lay between the germline ends. The CDR3 loop reads CSARRPYEQYF. CDR3 sequence (DNA): TGCAGTGCTAGAAGGCCATACGAGCAGTACTTC.

This clonotype was seen at least ten times. The chain couples TRBV6-5 to TRBJ1-2; D is perhaps TRBD1 (5 bases). CDR1 is MNHEY, CDR2 SVGAGI, per germline. V gave up 6 bases and J gave up 1 base, with 9 bases separating them. The CDR3 sequence is 13 residues long. This CDR3 reads CASSLDSNYGYTF. CDR3 bases: TGTGCCAGCAGCCTTGACAGTAACTATGGCTACACCTTC.

The table lists this clonotype with many counts. The gene calls are TRBV10-3 and TRBJ2-1, with 10 bases identical to TRBD1. Germline V gives CDR1 ENHRY, CDR2 SYGVKD. The CDR3 totals 16 residues. V lost 1 base to trimming and J lost 7 bases; unmatched junction nucleotides: 7. Here the CDR3 DNA reads TGTGCCATCAGTGAGTACGACAGGGGGCGCGGTAATGAGCAGTTCTTC. Translation gives CAISEYDRGRGNEQFF.

This chain links TRBV14 with TRBJ2-7; 8 bases match TRBD1. Germline V gene data show CDR1 as SGHDN and CDR2 as FVKESK. V lost 4 bases to trimming and J lost 6 bases; unmatched junction nucleotides: 5. This CDR3 is built from 13 residues. The CDR3 region is CASSPSDRGEQYF. Here the CDR3 DNA reads TGTGCCAGCAGCCCATCCGACAGGGGCGAGCAGTACTTC.

This clonotype was seen at least ten times. This chain uses TRBV6-5 with TRBJ1-1; the D gene is possibly TRBD1 (5 bases). This CDR3 region has 15 residues. Trimming removed 6 bases from V and 4 bases from J, with 18 bases in between. CDR1 and CDR2 from the germline V gene are MNHEY and SVGAGI. The CDR3 bases are TGTGCCAGCAGCCCCTCTTGGGCGGGGGGCACTGAAGCTTTCTTT. This encodes CASSPSWAGGTEAFF.

This clonotype was detected a few times. V and J are TRBV7-9 and TRBJ2-7; TRBD1 matches 8 bases. Germline assignment: CDR1 SEHNR and CDR2 FQNEAQ (reference sequence). V dropped 3 bases and J dropped 6; count of bases not matched to a gene: 16. CDR3 length equals 17 residues. The CDR3 bases are TGTGCCAGCAGCTTTAAACCCGGGACGGGACAGGATGTCGAGCAGTACTTC. Its protein is CASSFKPGTGQDVEQYF.

This clonotype was seen a few times. The chain recombines TRBV9 with TRBJ2-3; D is uncertain. V was clipped by 0 bases and J by 2 bases, with 10 bases between them. CDR3 size: 15 residues. The V gene's germline CDR1 is SGDLS and CDR2 YYNGEE. Here the CDR3 DNA reads TGTGCCAGCAGCGTAGCGGTAGGACCCACAGATACGCAGTATTTT. Amino acids: CASSVAVGPTDTQYF.

This clonotype qualifies as medium-sized. The germline gene is not matched at one end of the junction; a read error may be the cause. V and J are TRBV30 and TRBJ2-3, with TRBD1 identical over 9 bases. The CDR3 loop spans 11 amino acids. The germline CDR1 and CDR2 sequences are GTSNPN and SVGIG (reference sequence). This CDR3 is CAWSRETGGDF. The DNA of the CDR3 is TGTGCCTGGAGTAGGGAGACAGGGGGTGATTTT.

J is TRBJ2-3 and V is TRBV7-9; D is unresolved. The CDR3 is 12 residues long. Deletions cut 5 bases from V and 3 bases from J, with 6 bases between. Germline V gene lookup returns CDR1 SEHNR and CDR2 FQNEAQ (reference sequence). CDR3 bases: TGTGCCAGCAGCCGAATGACAGATACGCAGTATTTT. Its translation: CASSRMTDTQYF.

The sample holds many counts of this clonotype. Germline and junction disagree at one end, which may indicate a read error. The CDR3 nucleotides read TGTGCTAGCAGCCGAGGGGCGATGGGGACGGTCAATGAGCAGTTCTTC. This translates into CASSRGAMGTVNEQFF. This chain links TRBV7-7 with TRBJ2-1, with D perhaps matching TRBD1 or TRBD2 (5 bases each). Germline V gene sequence: CDR1 SSHAT, CDR2 FNYEAQ (reference sequence). This CDR3 region has 16 residues.